This TCR beta chain was sequenced for a study of blood T cell repertoires in COVID-19. As for the study in general: Specimens from acute and convalescent COVID-19 originated in the United States, Italy and Spain. Sources were T cells, B-cell-depleted T cells, or PBMCs; the material itself was cDNA or gDNA.

Under the authors' procedure: By means of reference gene primer amplification, nucleated cell counts were estimated. Libraries were prepared by immunoSEQ multiplex PCR; TCRdb keeps only in-frame clonotypes and omits some of them. V and J calls and clone size follow that table, whereas D and trimming were derived from the DNA. The data contain 150,000 to 200,000 clones, 88% of them singletons. Germline loops: CDR1 LNHDA, CDR2 SQIVND (reference sequence). This CDR3 has 16 amino acids. V was clipped by 1 base and J by 2 bases, with 11 bases between them. This TCR was recovered from a middle-aged man with active or convalescent COVID-19. What was sequenced was peripheral blood. The chain employs TRBV19 and TRBJ2-2; D is undetermined. In DNA, the CDR3 is TGTGCCAGTAGTATAGCTGGCCAGTACAACACCGGGGAGCTGTTTTTT. It specifies CASSIAGQYNTGELFF.